The 9 T cell receptor beta chains presented below share a single source sample, sequenced in a study of OX40 agonist ivuxolimab in advanced cancers. Repertoires were generated with immunoSEQ multiplex PCR, while TCRdb's copy carries only in-frame clones and drops some. The sample lists 65,000 to 75,000 clones, 85% occurring once. The source material was CD4+ or CD8+ T cells sorted from blood, sampled in a trial of the OX40 agonist ivuxolimab. These TCRs come from an adult with an advanced solid tumor such as melanoma, head and neck, liver or kidney cancer.

The chain couples TRBV18 to TRBJ2-3; TRBD2 is a possible D gene (6 bases). Germline assignment: CDR1 KGHSH and CDR2 LQKENI. The CDR3 length is 14 residues. V dropped 4 bases and J dropped 5 bases, with 13 bases sitting between them. DNA of the CDR3: TGTGCCAGCTCACGACAGACTAGTGTAGATACGCAGTATTTT. Protein sequence: CASSRQTSVDTQYF.

The J gene is TRBJ2-5, the V gene TRBV5-4; the D call may be TRBD1 or TRBD2 (6 bases each). TRBJ2-7 explains the end of the DNA better; the J call may be wrong. Germline V CDR1 and CDR2: SGHNT, YYREEE (reference sequence). This CDR3 has 13 residues. The CDR3 DNA sequence: TGTGCCAGCAGCTTCCGACAGGAGGGCGAGCAGTACTTC. It yields the protein CASSFRQEGEQYF.

CDR3 DNA: TGTGCCAGCAGCTTAGTTAGCGGCTCCTACGAGCAGTACTTC. Amino acid sequence: CASSLVSGSYEQYF. The genes are TRBV7-8 and TRBJ2-7; a weak D match, TRBD2 (6 bases). Trimming stripped 1 base from V and 0 bases from J, with 7 bases between. Per germline, CDR1 SGHVS and CDR2 FQNEAQ. The CDR3 has 14 amino acids.

This clone was recorded only once. The chain joins TRBV5-1 to TRBJ2-7; 7 nucleotides match TRBD1. The CDR3 has 13 amino acids. Germline CDR1 SGHRS, CDR2 YFSETQ. V lost 5 bases, J lost 4 bases, and 6 bases stayed unmatched. The CDR3 DNA is TGCGCCAGCAGGACAGGGCTTACATACGAGCAGTACTTC. Translated, it gives CASRTGLTYEQYF.

The J gene is TRBJ2-7, the V gene TRBV14; 8 bases agree with TRBD1. Per the germline V gene, CDR1 is SGHDN and CDR2 is FVKESK. The CDR3 is made up of 14 amino acids. V dropped 1 base and J dropped 3; count of bases not matched to a gene: 2. The CDR3 nucleotides read TGTGCCAGCAGCCAAGTCGGACAGGGCTACGAGCAGTACTTC. As protein: CASSQVGQGYEQYF.

The chain links TRBV7-9 to TRBJ2-5; a weak D match, TRBD1 (5 bases). This CDR3 comprises 14 residues. The V end lost 2 bases, the J end lost 4 bases, and 11 bases lay between the germline ends. Germline V gene sequence: CDR1 SEHNR, CDR2 FQNEAQ (reference sequence). Here the CDR3 DNA reads TGTGCCAGCAGCTTAAGGCAGGGCGGAGAGACCCAGTACTTC. This gives the protein CASSLRQGGETQYF.

This chain joins TRBV27 and TRBJ2-1; TRBD2 matches at 12 bases. The CDR3 has 17 residues. The V gene's germline CDR1 is MNHEY and CDR2 SMNVEV (reference sequence). The J segment lost 4 bases and the V segment lost 5 bases, leaving 9 bases of the junction unmatched. The CDR3 sequence: CASSRTGLAGPYNEQFF. In DNA, the CDR3 is TGTGCCAGCAGTAGAACGGGACTAGCGGGCCCTTACAATGAGCAGTTCTTC.

This chain joins TRBV6-1 and TRBJ1-2; D is unclear. The CDR3 is 12 amino acids. V lost 2 bases to trimming and J lost 4 bases, with 5 bases between them. Germline V gene sequence: CDR1 MNHNS, CDR2 SASEGT. Written as DNA, the CDR3 is TGTGCCAGCAGTGAAAGAGGCTATGGCTACACCTTC. Its protein is CASSERGYGYTF.

The V call is TRBV7-2, the J call TRBJ2-7; TRBD2 aligns across 14 bases. CDR1 and CDR2 (germline): SGHTA, FQGNSA. The CDR3 spans 15 residues. V was clipped by 5 bases and J by 7 bases; unmatched bases: 7. The DNA for the CDR3 is TGTGCCAGCAGCCCCGGACTAGCGGGAGGCCGGGAGCAGTACTTC. Translation gives CASSPGLAGGREQYF. Drawing the rest from reference TRBV7-2 and TRBJ2-7, the complete variable domain is GAGVSQSPSNKVTEKGKDVELRCDPISGHTALYWYRQSLGQGLEFLIYFQGNSAPDKSGLPSDRFSAERTGGSVSTLTIQRTQQEDSAVYLCASSPGLAGGREQYFGPGTRLTVT.